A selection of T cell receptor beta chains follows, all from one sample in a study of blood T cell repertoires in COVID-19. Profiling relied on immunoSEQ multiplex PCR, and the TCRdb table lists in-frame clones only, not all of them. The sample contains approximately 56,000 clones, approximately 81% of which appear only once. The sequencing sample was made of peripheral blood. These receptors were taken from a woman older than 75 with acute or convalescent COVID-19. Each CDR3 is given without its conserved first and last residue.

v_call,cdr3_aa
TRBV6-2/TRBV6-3,ASSQSGYSPLH
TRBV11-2,ASSLDRNTIY
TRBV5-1,ASSLEIRGSPLH
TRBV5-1,ASSLGGPILTGTEAF
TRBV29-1,SVAGATGGEKLF
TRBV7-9,ASSPTQGPRFAF
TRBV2,ASSASGGYT
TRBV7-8,ASSQGQTGTGFIYEQY
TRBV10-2,ASRSLNQPQH
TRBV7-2,ASSRRPGQLNSPLH
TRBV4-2,ASSSISTGGVGYT
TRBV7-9,ASSLAQQGAETQY
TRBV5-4,ASSLSRLAGGVNEQF
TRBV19,ASGSISLYTEAF
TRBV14,ASSQLRGNMNTEAF
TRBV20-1,SASRVNNEKLF